A selection of T cell receptor beta chains follows, all from one sample in a study of vaccination effects on CD4 cells after COVID-19. The antigens for these receptors are not known. Assay: immunoSEQ multiplex PCR; the TCRdb copy retains only in-frame clones and omits some. The table includes more than 20,000 clones, about three quarters detected once. The sample consisted of CD4+ T cells from PBMCs cultured with HCoV-NL63 spike peptides, taken after COVID-19 vaccination. These receptors all come from a human donor who received a COVID-19 vaccine. The CDR3 runs from the conserved cysteine through the conserved F or W. The D gene is left open where the match is weak. Size values are once, few and many counts, or a class for expanded clones, and some rows have none.

>few|TRBV19|TRBJ2-1|-
CASIAGPSYNEQFF
TGTGCCAGTATAGCCGGGCCATCCTACAATGAGCAGTTCTTC
>-|TRBV5-8|TRBJ2-7|TRBD2
CASSLKRTRGNEQYF
TGTGCCAGCAGCTTGAAGAGGACTAGAGGTAACGAGCAGTACTTC
>medium-sized|TRBV10-3|TRBJ1-5|TRBD1
CATRTGLESRQPQHF
TGTGCCACCCGGACAGGGCTAGAGAGTAGGCAGCCCCAGCATTTT
>-|TRBV29-1|TRBJ2-1|-
CSVEPMGGSRDEQFF
TGCAGCGTTGAGCCGATGGGAGGCAGTCGGGATGAGCAGTTCTTC
>-|TRBV15|TRBJ2-7|-
CATSRDLSYEQYF
TGTGCCACCAGCAGAGACCTTAGCTACGAGCAGTACTTC
>-|TRBV6-5|TRBJ2-7|TRBD1
CASRGLGTGGNEQYF
TGTGCCAGCAGAGGGTTGGGGACAGGGGGAAACGAGCAGTACTTC
>once|TRBV5-1|TRBJ1-3|-
CASSLEAAQAGNTIYF
TGCGCCAGCAGCTTGGAAGCGGCCCAGGCTGGAAACACCATATATTTT
>-|TRBV5-1|TRBJ1-5|-
CASSWAGDSNQPQHF
TGCGCCAGCAGCTGGGCCGGGGATAGCAATCAGCCCCAGCATTTT
>-|TRBV6-1|TRBJ2-3|-
CASSEAYTDTQYF
TGTGCCAGCAGTGAAGCGTACACAGATACGCAGTATTTT
>-|TRBV11-3|TRBJ1-4|-
CASSQGYSANEKLFF
TGTGCCAGCAGCCAAGGTTATTCGGCTAATGAAAAACTGTTTTTT
>-|TRBV6-5|TRBJ2-7|TRBD1
CASSPFRGPYEQYF
TGTGCCAGCAGTCCCTTTAGGGGGCCTTACGAGCAGTACTTC
>-|TRBV19|TRBJ2-7|-
CASSHRGDKNDEQYF
TGTGCCAGTAGTCATCGGGGAGACAAAAATGACGAGCAGTACTTC
>-|TRBV5-4|TRBJ2-7|-
CASSLGSQGLVEQYF
TGTGCCAGCAGCTTGGGATCTCAGGGTCTGGTCGAGCAGTACTTC
>-|TRBV6-1|TRBJ1-2|-
CASSEAPQVAYGYTF
TGTGCCAGCAGTGAAGCGCCTCAGGTCGCCTATGGCTACACCTTC
>once|TRBV5-1|TRBJ2-5|-
CASSVGALAGLETQYF
TGCGCCAGCTCGGTCGGGGCCCTGGCGGGATTGGAGACCCAGTACTTC